The 25 T cell receptor beta chains below all came from one sample that was sequenced in a study of blood T cell repertoires in COVID-19. Here immunoSEQ multiplex PCR was the method, and the copy in TCRdb shows in-frame clones only, minus some. Seen here are around 180,000 clones, about nine tenths observed once, and the top ten hold around a quarter. Material: peripheral blood. These receptors were collected from a man in his sixties with acute or convalescent COVID-19.

This sequence joins TRBV19 and TRBJ1-1; 8 bases are shared with TRBD1. Germline assignment: CDR1 LNHDA and CDR2 SQIVND (reference sequence). Trimming removed 7 bases from V and 0 bases from J; junction bases left unmatched: 10. This CDR3 region has 16 residues. The CDR3 sequence is CASKRRTGPMNTEAFF. The CDR3 coding sequence is TGTGCCAGTAAGCGGCGGACAGGGCCTATGAACACTGAAGCTTTCTTT.

The chain joins TRBV30 to TRBJ1-5, with D hard to call. CDR1 GTSNPN and CDR2 SVGIG come from the germline V gene (reference sequence). CDR3 length: 13 residues. The V end was cut by 2 bases, the J end by 4 bases, with 9 bases between. CDR3 protein: CAWSRGINQPQHF. Here the CDR3 DNA reads TGTGCCTGGAGTAGAGGGATTAATCAGCCCCAGCATTTT.

This chain uses TRBV10-3 with TRBJ1-2; possible D gene TRBD1, 6 bases. The CDR3 is 14 amino acids. V was shortened by 6 bases and J by 2 bases, with 13 bases between the two germline ends. CDR1 and CDR2 from the germline V gene are ENHRY and SYGVKD. The CDR3 loop reads CAISGGGGNYGYTF. For the CDR3, the DNA is TGTGCCATCAGCGGGGGAGGGGGGAACTATGGCTACACCTTC.

The chain links TRBV12-2 to TRBJ2-1; TRBD2, the table's D call, lacks a check against the DNA. TRBV12-2 is given as a pseudogene. This CDR3 contains 19 residues. This CDR3 reads CASRLGRENKRRGITEQFF. In DNA form, the CDR3 reads TGTGCAAGTCGCTTAGGGAGGGAGAATAAGCGGAGGGGCATTACTGAGCAGTTCTTC.

This sequence joins TRBV7-3 and TRBJ2-7; the D is unclear. Trimming removed 1 base at V and 2 bases at J, with 9 bases between. The CDR3 consists of 14 residues. Germline CDR1 SGHTA, CDR2 FQGTGA. In DNA, the CDR3 is TGTGCCAGCAGCTTAAACCGAGCGCCCTACGAGCAGTACTTC. Encoded protein: CASSLNRAPYEQYF.

This chain joins TRBV11-2 and TRBJ1-1; a possible D gene is TRBD1 (6 bases). The CDR3 extends over 13 amino acids. Germline-derived CDR1 and CDR2 are SGHAT and FQNNGV. With 4 bases removed from V and 5 bases from J, the gap between germline ends came to 11 bases. CDR3 sequence (DNA): TGTGCCAGCAGCTCGGGACACCCAACTGAAGCTTTCTTT. This translates into CASSSGHPTEAFF.

The J gene is TRBJ1-1, the V gene TRBV23-1, with D hard to call. TRBV23-1 is an open reading frame whose function is uncertain. V lost 0 bases and J 0 bases, leaving 8 bases between the germline ends. The CDR3 totals 15 residues. CDR3 sequence (DNA): TGCGCCAGCAGTCAATCCCCACAGTTGAACACTGAAGCTTTCTTT. Protein: CASSQSPQLNTEAFF.

The J gene is TRBJ1-4, the V gene TRBV7-9; 9 bases agree with TRBD1. This CDR3 has 16 residues. Germline assignment: CDR1 SEHNR and CDR2 FQNEAQ (reference sequence). With 6 bases clipped from V and 8 bases from J, the junction kept 13 bases outside the gene matches. CDR3 in amino acids: CASSRKNRGRREKLFF. CDR3 sequence (DNA): TGTGCCAGCAGTAGAAAAAACAGGGGGCGAAGGGAAAAACTGTTTTTT.

The chain couples TRBV18 to TRBJ2-1; 7 bases align to TRBD2. Unmatched junction bases numbered 5, after V lost 2 bases and J lost 1 base. CDR3 length equals 16 residues. Germline CDR1 KGHSH, CDR2 LQKENI. This CDR3 is CASSPSREGSYNEQFF. In nucleotides, the CDR3 is TGTGCCAGCTCACCATCCAGGGAGGGTTCCTACAATGAGCAGTTCTTC.

This clone was observed a few times. This sequence joins TRBV15 and TRBJ1-4; 8 bases match TRBD1. With 0 bases clipped from V and 6 bases from J, the junction kept 9 bases outside the gene matches. This CDR3 has 17 residues. Looked up from germline, CDR1 is LNHNV and CDR2 is YYDKDF (reference sequence). CDR3 nucleotides: TGTGCCACCAGCAGAGAGAGAGCCGGCAGGGGGCATGAAAAACTGTTTTTT. Residues: CATSRERAGRGHEKLFF. The full variable domain, its missing parts supplied by reference TRBV15 and TRBJ1-4, is DAMVIQNPRYQVTQFGKPVTLSCSQTLNHNVMYWYQQKSSQAPKLLFHYYDKDFNNEADTPDNFQSRRPNTSFCFLDIRSPGLGDTAMYLCATSRERAGRGHEKLFFGSGTQLSVL.

The chain joins TRBV3-1 (or the pseudogene TRBV3-2) to TRBJ2-7; D gene unclear. Germline V gives CDR1 LGHDT, CDR2 YNNKEL (reference sequence). V lost 6 bases and J lost 4, with 13 bases in between. The length of the CDR3 is 13 residues. In nucleotides, the CDR3 is TGTGCCAGCAGTCGGCGCGGAAGATACGAGCAGTACTTC. Translating it yields CASSRRGRYEQYF.

CDR3 residues: CASSLQQDYEQYV. CDR3 sequence (DNA): TGCGCCAGCAGCCTCCAACAGGACTACGAGCAGTACGTC. The genes are TRBV4-1 and TRBJ2-7; perhaps TRBD1 as D (5 bases). V was pared by 4 bases and J by 3 bases, with 10 bases between. The CDR3 covers 13 residues. Germline CDR1 reads MGHRA; CDR2 reads YSYEKL.

The rearrangement uses TRBV20-1 and TRBJ2-5; D remains ambiguous. Germline-derived CDR1 and CDR2 are DFQATT and SNEGSKA (reference sequence). This CDR3 spans 11 amino acids. V lost 0 bases and J lost 4, with 3 bases in between. CDR3 sequence (DNA): TGCAGTGCTAGAGATATAGAGACCCAGTACTTC. The encoded protein is CSARDIETQYF.

The V call is TRBV6-4, the J call TRBJ2-7, with D unclear. Germline V gene sequence: CDR1 MRHNA, CDR2 SNTAGT. There are 15 residues in the CDR3. Trimming pared 4 bases from V and 0 bases from J, leaving 13 bases between. CDR3 sequence (DNA): TGTGCCAGCAGTGGCGCAAGCTACTTCTCCTACGAGCAGTACTTC. The encoded protein is CASSGASYFSYEQYF.

This clone was recorded a few times. This chain joins TRBV6-4 and TRBJ2-7, with D perhaps matching TRBD2 (5 bases). Trimming removed 4 bases from V and 3 bases from J, with 10 bases in between. This CDR3 is built from 13 residues. Germline V gene data show CDR1 as MRHNA and CDR2 as SNTAGT. The DNA of the CDR3 is TGTGCCAGCAGTGGAGGGAGTAACTACGAGCAGTACGTC. This translates into CASSGGSNYEQYV.

The chain links TRBV6-4 to TRBJ2-1; perhaps TRBD2 as D (6 bases). This CDR3 spans 13 amino acids. Trimming removed 4 bases from V and 6 bases from J, with 10 bases in between. Germline CDR1 MRHNA, CDR2 SNTAGT. The CDR3 sequence: CASSVRGSNEQFF. The CDR3 nucleotides read TGTGCCAGCAGTGTCCGGGGGAGCAATGAGCAGTTCTTC.

The genes are TRBV5-4 and TRBJ1-1, with TRBD1 as a possible D gene (5 bases). Between the trimmed V and J ends, which lost 4 bases and 8 bases, there was a span of 18 bases. This CDR3 has 14 residues. CDR1 and CDR2 (germline): SGHNT, YYREEE (reference sequence). CDR3 amino acids: CASSRGTVEEEAFF. Here the CDR3 DNA reads TGTGCCAGCAGCCGCGGGACGGTAGAGGAGGAAGCTTTCTTT.

V usage is TRBV5-1 and J usage is TRBJ2-2, with 7 bases fitting TRBD1. V shed 4 bases and J 3 bases; nucleotides not matched to a gene: 6. The length of the CDR3 is 15 residues. The germline V gene encodes CDR1 SGHRS and CDR2 YFSETQ. CDR3 nucleotide sequence: TGCGCCAGCAGCCGCCGGGACAGTGACACCGGGGAGCTGTTTTTT. This codes for CASSRRDSDTGELFF. The full variable domain, completed using reference TRBV5-1 and TRBJ2-2, is KAGVTQTPRYLIKTRGQQVTLSCSPISGHRSVSWYQQTPGQGLQFLFEYFSETQRNKGNFPGRFSGRQFSNSRSEMNVSTLELGDSALYLCASSRRDSDTGELFFGEGSRLTVL.

The rearrangement links TRBV30 to TRBJ1-1; D ambiguous. This CDR3 has 14 residues. The V gene's germline CDR1 is GTSNPN and CDR2 SVGIG (reference sequence). The V end lost 1 base, the J end lost 1 base, and 10 bases lay between the germline ends. The CDR3 bases are TGTGCCTGGAGTGACCCCCCGGGGAACACTGAAGCTTTCTTT. Translated: CAWSDPPGNTEAFF.

This clone was seen just once. The CDR3 DNA reads TGTGCCAGCAGCCGACTAGCGGGGGGTATGAGCTCCTACAATGAGCAGTTCTTC. Protein sequence: CASSRLAGGMSSYNEQFF. J is TRBJ2-1 and V is TRBV4-2; 13 nucleotides align to TRBD2. V shed 4 bases and J 0 bases; nucleotides not matched to a gene: 6. Germline V gene data show CDR1 as LGHNA and CDR2 as YNFKEQ. The CDR3 contains 18 residues.

The CDR3 DNA reads as TGTGCCATCATGGAGGGAATTTACTATGGCTACACCTTC. Amino acid sequence: CAIMEGIYYGYTF. J is TRBJ1-2 and V is TRBV10-3; D is undetermined. Germline V gives CDR1 ENHRY, CDR2 SYGVKD. Trimming removed 7 bases at V and 3 bases at J, with 12 bases between. The CDR3 has 13 residues.

CDR3 loop: CASSPTGPAFMNTEAFF. The CDR3 DNA reads TGTGCCAGCAGTCCGACAGGGCCTGCTTTCATGAACACTGAAGCTTTCTTT. The V call is TRBV27, the J call TRBJ1-1, with 7 nucleotides matching TRBD1. The germline CDR1 and CDR2 sequences are MNHEY and SMNVEV (reference sequence). The CDR3 has 17 amino acids. J lost 0 bases, V lost 5 bases, and 12 bases had no gene match.

The chain uses TRBV3-1 (or the pseudogene TRBV3-2) and TRBJ2-1; D may be TRBD1 (6 bases). The CDR3 spans 10 residues. V dropped 8 bases and J dropped 10 bases, with 9 bases sitting between them. Germline V gene lookup returns CDR1 LGHDT and CDR2 YNNKEL (reference sequence). CDR3 in amino acids: CASSGTEQFF. The CDR3 coding sequence is TGTGCCAGCTCAGGGACAGAGCAGTTCTTC.

This chain connects TRBV7-6 to TRBJ1-1, with D unclear. Germline CDR1 SGHVS, CDR2 FNYEAQ. The CDR3 is made up of 14 amino acids. The V end was cut by 0 bases, the J end by 6 bases, with 11 bases between. CDR3 coding DNA: TGTGCCAGCAGCTTAGCACGGGGAGATCCTGAAGCTTTCTTT. Amino acid sequence: CASSLARGDPEAFF.

The chain joins TRBV6-6 to TRBJ2-1; D call uncertain. With 1 base removed from V and 8 bases from J, the gap between germline ends came to 6 bases. CDR3 length: 12 amino acids. The germline gives CDR1 MNHNY, CDR2 SVGAGI (reference sequence). The CDR3 loop reads CASSYLADEQFF. The CDR3 region has the DNA TGTGCCAGCAGTTACTTGGCGGATGAGCAGTTCTTC.